This T cell receptor beta chain was found in a study of OX40 agonist ivuxolimab in advanced cancers. Study in general: Enrollees could have had prior anti-PD-1, anti-PD-L1 or anti-CTLA-4 therapy, which approximately 38% had received.

Sequenced by immunoSEQ multiplex PCR; TCRdb stores in-frame clones only, minus some. The table includes about 48,000 clones, 65% to 85% detected once. Findings and limits, study-wide: The mean number of expanded clones was higher in CD8+ T cells than in CD4+. Patients who responded partially at 0.1-3.0 mg/kg showed clonal expansion ranking among the lowest. Low normalized clonal expansion also occurred in some nonresponding patients.

CDR3 length: 16 residues. Between the trimmed V and J ends, which lost 0 bases and 1 base, there was a span of 7 bases. Looked up from germline, CDR1 is MNHNS and CDR2 is SASEGT. This clone has just one count. Its antigen remains unidentified. The genes are TRBV6-1 and TRBJ2-6, with D hard to call. The specimen comprised CD4+ or CD8+ T cells sorted from blood, sampled in a trial of the OX40 agonist ivuxolimab. This receptor was taken from an adult with an advanced solid tumor such as melanoma, head and neck, liver or kidney cancer. CDR3 bases: TGTGCCAGCAGTGAAGCGCTGGGTTCTGGGGCCAACGTCCTGACTTTC. It codes for CASSEALGSGANVLTF.